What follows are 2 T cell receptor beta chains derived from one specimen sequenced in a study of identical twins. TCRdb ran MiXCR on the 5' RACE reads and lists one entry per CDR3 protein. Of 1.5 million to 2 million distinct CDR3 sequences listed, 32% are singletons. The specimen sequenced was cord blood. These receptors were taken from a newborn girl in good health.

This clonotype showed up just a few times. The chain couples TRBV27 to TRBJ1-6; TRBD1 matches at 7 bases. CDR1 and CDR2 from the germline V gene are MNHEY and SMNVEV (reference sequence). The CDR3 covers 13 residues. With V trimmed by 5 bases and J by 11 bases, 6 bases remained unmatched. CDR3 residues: CASSPGTDTPLHF. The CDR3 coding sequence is TGTGCCAGCAGTCCCGGGACAGATACACCCCTCCACTTT.

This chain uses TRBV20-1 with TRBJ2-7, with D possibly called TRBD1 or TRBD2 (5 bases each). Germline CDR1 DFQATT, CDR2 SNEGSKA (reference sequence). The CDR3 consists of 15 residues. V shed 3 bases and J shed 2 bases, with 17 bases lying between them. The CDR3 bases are TGCAGTGCTAGGGCCGGGACCTCCAACACCTACGAGCAGTACTTC. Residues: CSARAGTSNTYEQYF.